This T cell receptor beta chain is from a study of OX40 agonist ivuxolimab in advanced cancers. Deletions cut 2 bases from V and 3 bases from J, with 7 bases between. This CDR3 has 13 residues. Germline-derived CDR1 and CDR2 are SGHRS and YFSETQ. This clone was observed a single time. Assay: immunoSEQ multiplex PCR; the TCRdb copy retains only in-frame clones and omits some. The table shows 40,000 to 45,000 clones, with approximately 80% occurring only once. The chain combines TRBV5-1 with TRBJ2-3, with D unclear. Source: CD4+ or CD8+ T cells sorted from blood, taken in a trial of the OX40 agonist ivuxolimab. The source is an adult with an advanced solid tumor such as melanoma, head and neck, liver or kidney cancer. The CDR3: CASSFGGTDTQYF. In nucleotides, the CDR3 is TGCGCCAGCAGCTTTGGCGGTACAGATACGCAGTATTTT.